Given below is one T cell receptor beta chain in context. V lost 2 bases to trimming and J lost 5 bases, with 20 bases between them. This CDR3 comprises 16 residues. CDR1 is SGDLS, CDR2 YYNGEE, per germline. Sequenced by immunoSEQ multiplex PCR; TCRdb stores in-frame clones only, minus some. The table has 5,400 or so clones, about nine tenths seen once. The data stem from a study of T cell clonotyping in hematopoietic cell transplantation. This material consisted of peripheral blood mononuclear cells, taken 100 days after allogeneic stem cell transplant. The TCR comes from a female patient in her 50s who had an allogeneic stem cell transplant from a related donor, so the T cells may come from the graft donor. Some clones in this sample may be carry-over from other donors' samples. This sequence joins TRBV9 and TRBJ2-7; D assignment may be TRBD1 or TRBD2 (5 bases each). Written as DNA, the CDR3 is TGTGCCAGCAGCGTGGAAGGGACGTCGGCGCGGCACGAGCAGTACTTC. Protein sequence: CASSVEGTSARHEQYF.